A single sample is the source of the 27 T cell receptor beta chains below, sequenced in a study of T cell repertoires in cytomegalovirus infection. Via MiXCR, TCRdb re-called the reads, giving one row per CDR3 protein. This sample has about 180,000 distinct CDR3 sequences, with 20% to 25% found just once. Antigen specificity for these receptors is unknown. Sequencing used CD8+ T cells from cultured PBMCs, obtained from culture after CMV antigen stimulation. The receptors derive from a human donor in good health (CMV status not recorded). Some clones in this sample may be carry-over from other donors' samples.

A few counts support this clonotype. The genes are TRBV25-1 and TRBJ2-5; maybe TRBD1 (6 bases). Trimming cost V 1 base and J 4 bases, with 10 bases left between them. This CDR3 is built from 14 residues. Germline assignment: CDR1 MGHDK and CDR2 SYGVNS. The DNA for the CDR3 is TGTGCCAGCAGTGAATGGCAGGGGCCAGAGACCCAGTACTTC. Translation gives CASSEWQGPETQYF.

The chain combines TRBV7-8 with TRBJ2-2; 14 positions match TRBD2. Germline values: CDR1 SGHVS, CDR2 FQNEAQ. With V trimmed by 3 bases and J by 3 bases, 9 bases remained unmatched. The length of the CDR3 is 19 residues. CDR3 sequence reads: CASSFRRTSGGSDTGELFF. The CDR3, as DNA: TGTGCCAGCAGCTTCCGAAGGACTAGCGGGGGGTCTGACACCGGGGAGCTGTTTTTT.

This clonotype has only a few counts. CDR3 sequence (DNA): TGTGCCAGCAGCTTAGCGAGTGGGAGCGGGGGGACCCAGTACTTC. It encodes CASSLASGSGGTQYF. This chain joins TRBV7-6 and TRBJ2-5, with TRBD2 identical over 8 bases. The CDR3 is 15 amino acids. The J segment lost 7 bases and the V segment lost 0 bases, leaving 7 bases of the junction unmatched. Germline CDR1 is SGHVS and CDR2 is FNYEAQ. The full variable domain, rest sourced from reference TRBV7-6 and TRBJ2-5, is GAGVSQSPRYKVTKRGQDVALRCDPISGHVSLYWYRQALGQGPEFLTYFNYEAQQDKSGLPNDRFSAERPEGSISTLTIQRTEQRDSAMYRCASSLASGSGGTQYFGPGTRLLVL.

This clonotype was seen a single time. This chain joins TRBV7-9 and TRBJ2-3; perhaps TRBD1 as D (6 bases). Germline CDR1 and CDR2: SEHNR and FQNEAQ (reference sequence). Trimming removed 3 bases at V and 5 bases at J, with 21 bases between. The CDR3 extends over 17 amino acids. For the CDR3, the DNA is TGTGCCAGCAGCTTCCACTCCACACAGGGATTTGGAGATACGCAGTATTTT. It is translated as CASSFHSTQGFGDTQYF.

The V gene is TRBV15, the J gene TRBJ2-1, with TRBD1 matching 10 bases. Losses at the gene ends were 1 base for V and 6 bases for J; bases not matched to a gene: 3. Germline V CDR1 and CDR2: LNHNV, YYDKDF (reference sequence). The CDR3 is 15 amino acids. The CDR3 loop is CATSRGQGAPNEQFF. CDR3 coding DNA: TGTGCCACCAGCAGAGGACAGGGGGCTCCCAATGAGCAGTTCTTC.

The V call is TRBV6-2 or TRBV6-3, the J call TRBJ2-2; possibly TRBD1 for D (6 bases). Trimming removed 7 bases at V and 4 bases at J, with 16 bases between. The CDR3 length is 15 residues. Germline V CDR1 and CDR2: MNHEY, SVGEGT. The CDR3 protein is CASTLEQGATGELFF. CDR3 sequence (DNA): TGTGCCAGCACCCTGGAACAGGGAGCCACCGGGGAGCTGTTTTTT.

The rearrangement links TRBV11-2 to TRBJ1-1, with 9 bases lining up with TRBD1. Germline assignment: CDR1 SGHAT and CDR2 FQNNGV. The CDR3 covers 17 residues. Trimming at V came to 1 base and at J to 5 bases, leaving 11 bases not matched to a gene. CDR3 sequence: CASSLGTGGVALTEAFF. The CDR3 bases are TGTGCCAGCAGCTTAGGAACAGGGGGCGTCGCCCTAACTGAAGCTTTCTTT.

V usage is TRBV27 and J usage is TRBJ2-5, with 7 bases that match TRBD1. The CDR3 covers 17 residues. Germline trimming cut 3 bases from V and 1 base from J; bases unmatched to any gene: 11. The germline gives CDR1 MNHEY, CDR2 SMNVEV (reference sequence). For the CDR3, the DNA is TGTGCCAGCAGTTTCGTAGAGACAGGGCTACTCCAAGAGACCCAGTACTTC. It yields the protein CASSFVETGLLQETQYF.

This clonotype turned up a few times. V usage is TRBV6-1 and J usage is TRBJ1-1; TRBD1 matches at 9 bases. Trimming removed 5 bases from V and 0 bases from J; junction bases left unmatched: 7. CDR1 and CDR2 (germline): MNHNS, SASEGT. CDR3 length: 16 residues. CDR3 protein: CASSHKGTGMNTEAFF. Here the CDR3 DNA reads TGTGCCAGCAGTCATAAAGGGACAGGGATGAACACTGAAGCTTTCTTT.

In this sample, this clonotype turned up a few times. The chain recombines TRBV7-6 with TRBJ2-2; D remains unclear. Per germline, CDR1 SGHVS and CDR2 FNYEAQ. The CDR3 contains 14 residues. Deletions cut 0 bases from V and 4 bases from J, with 6 bases between. CDR3 in DNA: TGTGCCAGCAGCTTAGCGCTTGGCACCGGGGAGCTGTTTTTT. As protein: CASSLALGTGELFF.

This clonotype showed up just a few times. The chain is built from TRBV11-2 and TRBJ2-5; D is unclear. The ends were cut back, 0 bases at V and 6 bases at J, with 2 bases in the middle. The CDR3 is 11 residues long. Germline assignment: CDR1 SGHAT and CDR2 FQNNGV. DNA of the CDR3: TGTGCCAGCAGCTTAGACCAGACCCAGTACTTC. Its protein product is CASSLDQTQYF.

A few counts support this clonotype. The rearrangement joins TRBV7-6 to TRBJ2-7, with 8 bases identical to TRBD1. Trimming cost V 1 base and J 7 bases; bases outside gene matches: 6. The CDR3 length is 14 residues. Germline V CDR1 and CDR2: SGHVS, FNYEAQ. As DNA, the CDR3 is TGTGCCAGCAGCTTAGGCAGGGGGCCTGAAGAGCAGTACTTC. Its protein is CASSLGRGPEEQYF.

About this clonotype itself: The junction and the germline gene differ at one end; a read error may be behind it. The genes are TRBV6-4 and TRBJ2-1, with D possibly TRBD1 on 5 matching bases. CDR1 is MRHNA, CDR2 SNTAGT, per germline. This CDR3 spans 13 amino acids. CDR3 sequence: CASNDAPGNEQFF. In DNA form, the CDR3 reads TGTGCCAGCAATGACGCCCCAGGGAATGAGCAGTTCTTC.

This clonotype has a handful of counts. This CDR3 is CASSLDRDYGYTF. As DNA, the CDR3 is TGTGCCAGCAGCCTGGACCGAGACTATGGCTACACCTTC. The chain links TRBV5-4 to TRBJ1-2; D uncertain. The CDR3 consists of 13 residues. Germline CDR1 and CDR2: SGHNT and YYREEE (reference sequence). Trimming left V 4 bases short and J 3 bases short, with 10 bases between.

The chain joins TRBV12-3 or TRBV12-4 to TRBJ1-2, with TRBD1 matching 10 bases. The CDR3 runs to 15 residues. The V segment lost 5 bases and the J segment 3 bases; nucleotides outside the gene matches: 6. The CDR3 sequence: CASSPGTGDYYGYTF. In nucleotides, the CDR3 is TGTGCCAGCAGTCCGGGGACAGGGGATTACTATGGCTACACCTTC.

This rearrangement joins TRBV9 to TRBJ2-7; 8 positions agree with TRBD1. V lost 0 bases and J lost 1; bases outside the gene matches: 9. The CDR3 is made up of 17 amino acids. In germline, CDR1 is SGDLS, CDR2 YYNGEE. The CDR3 coding sequence is TGTGCCAGCAGCGTAGGCGGAGGGACAGGTAGTTCCTACGAGCAGTACTTC. It translates to CASSVGGGTGSSYEQYF. Full variable domain (remainder filled in from reference TRBV9 and TRBJ2-7): DSGVTQTPKHLITATGQRVTLRCSPRSGDLSVYWYQQSLDQGLQFLIQYYNGEERAKGNILERFSAQQFPDLHSELNLSSLELGDSALYFCASSVGGGTGSSYEQYFGPGTRLTVT.

V gene TRBV7-3 combines with J gene TRBJ2-1, with a possible D match to TRBD2 (6 bases). CDR1 SGHTA and CDR2 FQGTGA come from the germline V gene. The V gene lost 4 bases and the J gene lost 5 bases, with 15 bases spanning the gap. The CDR3 is made up of 15 amino acids. The CDR3 reads CASSSLASPNNEQFF. The CDR3, as DNA: TGTGCCAGCAGCTCCCTAGCGAGCCCGAACAATGAGCAGTTCTTC.

CDR3 nucleotide sequence: TGTGCCAGCAGTGAAGCGGGCGGCAGGATGACTGGGGCCAACGTCCTGACTTTC. It translates to CASSEAGGRMTGANVLTF. The V and J genes are TRBV6-1 and TRBJ2-6, with no clear D. From germline, CDR1 is MNHNS and CDR2 SASEGT. Trimming removed 0 bases at V and 2 bases at J, with 14 bases between. The CDR3 has 18 amino acids.

This clonotype has just a few counts. The rearrangement links TRBV28 to TRBJ2-5, with 8 bases identical to TRBD2. J was trimmed by 4 bases and V by 3 bases; bases with no gene match: 10. Germline V lookup: CDR1 MDHEN, CDR2 SYDVKM. The CDR3 loop spans 16 amino acids. The chain's CDR3 is CASSLKRGSLRETQYF. The DNA for the CDR3 is TGTGCCAGCAGTTTGAAGCGGGGGAGTTTACGAGAGACCCAGTACTTC.

The rearrangement links TRBV7-8 to TRBJ1-5; tentative D call: TRBD1 (6 bases). The CDR3 sequence is 16 residues long. Trimming left V 1 base short and J 3 bases short, with 13 bases between. Germline loops: CDR1 SGHVS, CDR2 FQNEAQ. Written as DNA, the CDR3 is TGTGCCAGCAGCTTAGTAAGCGGGGGCTTCAATCAGCCCCAGCATTTT. Translating gives CASSLVSGGFNQPQHF.

This clonotype came up a few times. The rearrangement links TRBV11-2 to TRBJ2-1, with D unresolved. In germline, CDR1 is SGHAT, CDR2 FQNNGV. Trimming left V 1 base short and J 3 bases short, with 13 bases between. The length of the CDR3 is 16 residues. The CDR3 nucleotides read TGTGCCAGCAGCTTAGCCCACGGGCAATACTACAATGAGCAGTTCTTC. This translates into CASSLAHGQYYNEQFF.

This clonotype has ten or more counts. The chain uses TRBV19 and TRBJ2-4; 9 positions match TRBD1. The V gene end was trimmed by 3 bases and the J gene end by 8 bases; junction bases not matched to a gene: 5. This CDR3 region has 14 residues. Looked up from germline, CDR1 is LNHDA and CDR2 is SQIVND (reference sequence). CDR3 DNA sequence: TGTGCCAGTAGTATTTGGGACAGGGCGGACATTCAGTACTTC. This gives the protein CASSIWDRADIQYF. Together with reference TRBV19 and TRBJ2-4, the CDR3 gives the full variable domain: DGGITQSPKYLFRKEGQNVTLSCEQNLNHDAMYWYRQDPGQGLRLIYYSQIVNDFQKGDIAEGYSVSREKKESFPLTVTSAQKNPTAFYLCASSIWDRADIQYFGAGTRLSVL.

This clonotype has a handful of counts. V gene TRBV5-6 combines with J gene TRBJ1-1; TRBD1 is a possible D gene (6 bases). Germline assignment: CDR1 SGHDT and CDR2 YYEEEE. The CDR3 sequence is 13 residues long. V lost 2 bases to trimming and J lost 9 bases, with 14 bases between them. The CDR3 region has the DNA TGTGCCAGCAGCTTCGGTGGGGGCGAAAAAGCTTTCTTT. Translating it yields CASSFGGGEKAFF. Complete variable domain (other parts from reference TRBV5-6 and TRBJ1-1): DAGVTQSPTHLIKTRGQQVTLRCSPKSGHDTVSWYQQALGQGPQFIFQYYEEEERQRGNFPDRFSGHQFPNYSSELNVNALLLGDSALYLCASSFGGGEKAFFGQGTRLTVV.

The chain employs TRBV6-1 and TRBJ2-3; 8 bases match TRBD1. CDR3 size: 16 residues. Germline V gene sequence: CDR1 MNHNS, CDR2 SASEGT. J was trimmed by 4 bases and V by 2 bases; bases with no gene match: 8. This CDR3 reads CASSEPRTGYPDTQYF. DNA of the CDR3: TGTGCCAGCAGTGAACCTAGGACAGGGTATCCAGATACGCAGTATTTT.

The gene calls are TRBV6-6 and TRBJ2-1; D remains ambiguous. Germline-derived CDR1 and CDR2 are MNHNY and SVGAGI (reference sequence). V lost 0 bases and J lost 5, with 17 bases in between. The CDR3 contains 17 residues. CDR3 in DNA: TGTGCCAGCAGTTACTCGACTCAGCGTCAATTGGACAATGAGCAGTTCTTC. Protein product: CASSYSTQRQLDNEQFF.

This clonotype has more than one count but fewer than ten. The chain links TRBV7-8 to TRBJ2-2; 11 bases match TRBD2. V lost 3 bases to trimming and J lost 4 bases; unmatched junction nucleotides: 1. Germline V lookup: CDR1 SGHVS, CDR2 FQNEAQ. CDR3 length equals 15 residues. The CDR3 loop reads CASSFSGGATGELFF. The DNA of the CDR3 is TGTGCCAGCAGCTTTAGCGGGGGGGCCACCGGGGAGCTGTTTTTT. Variable domain in full (rest from reference TRBV7-8 and TRBJ2-2): GAGVSQSPRYKVAKRGQDVALRCDPISGHVSLFWYQQALGQGPEFLTYFQNEAQLDKSGLPSDRFFAERPEGSVSTLKIQRTQQEDSAVYLCASSFSGGATGELFFGEGSRLTVL.

A single count supports this clonotype. A much larger clone lies one base from this, so it may be a read error. V and J are TRBV12-3 or TRBV12-4 and TRBJ2-2; D not resolved. Trimming took off 3 bases at V and 4 bases at J, with 12 bases between the two ends. The CDR3 has 15 residues. CDR3 nucleotide sequence: TGTGCCAGCAGTTTGGTACGCTTACCCACCGGGGAGCTGTTTTTT. As protein: CASSLVRLPTGELFF.